Following are 30 T cell receptor beta chains from one sample sequenced in a study of post-analysis software for immune sequencing data. Study-level points and caveats: Roughly five TRBV segments appeared more often in patients than in controls, and TRBV5-6, TRBV5-1 and TRBV20-1 were among these.

No antigen has been identified for these receptors. Unique molecular identifiers tagged the TCR beta cDNA libraries. TCRdb reprocessed the PCR reads via MiXCR and lists one record per CDR3 protein. The sample yields roughly 540,000 distinct CDR3 sequences, around 31% seen once. The sample consisted of blood. These receptors were collected from a girl under 18 with multiple sclerosis.

This clonotype was observed a handful of times. The chain links TRBV20-1 to TRBJ2-5; 9 bases agree with TRBD2. This CDR3 is built from 16 residues. Germline V gene lookup returns CDR1 DFQATT and CDR2 SNEGSKA (reference sequence). Trimming took 1 base from V and 0 from J; bases not matched to a gene: 6. CDR3 region: CSARVGLAGNQETQYF. CDR3 coding DNA: TGCAGTGCTAGAGTCGGCCTAGCGGGGAACCAAGAGACCCAGTACTTC.

This chain links TRBV7-6 with TRBJ2-2, with D perhaps TRBD1 (6 bases). V was clipped by 5 bases and J by 7 bases, with 20 bases between them. The germline gives CDR1 SGHVS, CDR2 FNYEAQ. This CDR3 has 16 residues. Here the CDR3 reads CASSPRGAVVGGELFF. DNA for the CDR3: TGTGCCAGCAGCCCCAGGGGCGCCGTGGTCGGCGGGGAGCTGTTTTTT.

The chain links TRBV14 to TRBJ2-1, with D possibly being TRBD2 (6 bases). Germline V gene data show CDR1 as SGHDN and CDR2 as FVKESK. The CDR3 length is 15 residues. Trimming took 2 bases from V and 0 from J, leaving 8 bases between them. The CDR3 sequence is CASSQSGDSYNEQFF. Here the CDR3 DNA reads TGTGCCAGCAGCCAATCGGGGGACTCCTACAATGAGCAGTTCTTC.

The V and J genes are TRBV5-6 and TRBJ2-3, with 7 nucleotides matching TRBD2. CDR1 SGHDT and CDR2 YYEEEE come from the germline V gene. The CDR3 runs 14 residues. The ends lost 0 bases at V and 6 bases at J; junction bases unmatched: 4. CDR3: CASSLVLADDTQYF. CDR3 sequence (DNA): TGTGCCAGCAGCTTGGTGCTAGCGGACGATACGCAGTATTTT.

The rearrangement uses TRBV14 and TRBJ1-6; unclear D gene. Germline CDR1 SGHDN, CDR2 FVKESK. V lost 0 bases to trimming and J lost 7 bases, with 7 bases between them. The CDR3 consists of 14 residues. The CDR3 DNA sequence: TGTGCCAGCAGCCAAGATCTCGGGAATTCACCCCTCCACTTT. Its protein product is CASSQDLGNSPLHF.

Concerning this clonotype itself: Being one base from a much bigger clone, this may be a read error. This CDR3 reads CASSQGGSYEQFF. Written as DNA, the CDR3 is TGCGCCAGCAGCCAGGGGGGATCCTACGAGCAGTTCTTC. This chain uses TRBV5-1 with TRBJ2-1, with D perhaps TRBD1 (7 bases). Looked up from germline, CDR1 is SGHRS and CDR2 is YFSETQ. V was clipped by 4 bases and J by 10 bases, with 15 bases between them. The CDR3 spans 13 residues.

This chain links TRBV12-3 or TRBV12-4 with TRBJ1-3, with TRBD1 matching over 10 bases. Losses at the gene ends were 8 bases for V and 3 bases for J; bases not matched to a gene: 1. The CDR3 contains 13 residues. Here the CDR3 reads CASDRGLGNTIYF. The CDR3 DNA is TGTGCCAGCGACAGGGGGCTTGGAAACACCATATATTTT.

This clonotype was recorded a few times. The chain employs TRBV7-3 and TRBJ1-2; D unclear. CDR3 length equals 13 residues. Germline loops: CDR1 SGHTA, CDR2 FQGTGA. Between the trimmed V and J ends, which lost 5 bases and 0 bases, there was a span of 7 bases. The CDR3 protein is CASSPLPNYGYTF. The DNA for the CDR3 is TGTGCCAGCAGCCCTCTGCCTAACTATGGCTACACCTTC.

V gene TRBV5-1 combines with J gene TRBJ2-5; D is tentatively TRBD1 or TRBD2 (7 bases each). V was cut by 4 bases and J by 2 bases, with 15 bases left in between. The CDR3 extends over 15 amino acids. Per germline, CDR1 SGHRS and CDR2 YFSETQ. The CDR3 DNA sequence: TGCGCCAGCAGCGGAGCGGGACAGACACAAGAGACCCAGTACTTC. The encoded protein is CASSGAGQTQETQYF.

This clonotype was seen only once. The V and J genes are TRBV7-3 and TRBJ1-1, with D hard to call. This CDR3 contains 13 residues. Germline-derived CDR1 and CDR2 are SGHTA and FQGTGA. V gave up 5 bases and J gave up 0 bases, with 7 bases separating them. The CDR3 here is CASSESMNTEAFF. The CDR3 DNA reads TGTGCCAGCAGCGAGTCTATGAACACTGAAGCTTTCTTT.

V usage is TRBV20-1 and J usage is TRBJ2-5; TRBD1 matches at 7 bases. The CDR3 has 12 amino acids. Unmatched junction bases numbered 7, after V lost 7 bases and J lost 5 bases. Per the germline V gene, CDR1 is DFQATT and CDR2 is SNEGSKA (reference sequence). This chain's CDR3 is CSESKGGETQYF. Here the CDR3 DNA reads TGCAGTGAAAGTAAAGGGGGCGAGACCCAGTACTTC.

This clonotype showed up just a few times. V gene TRBV5-1 combines with J gene TRBJ2-5, with TRBD2 as a possible D gene (6 bases). Germline CDR1 reads SGHRS; CDR2 reads YFSETQ. The CDR3 has 15 residues. Trimming removed 3 bases at V and 2 bases at J, with 14 bases between. The CDR3 spells CASSWTGTLQETQYF. CDR3 sequence (DNA): TGCGCCAGCAGCTGGACCGGGACTTTACAAGAGACCCAGTACTTC.

This clonotype was counted between two and nine times. This chain connects TRBV10-2 to TRBJ1-4, with TRBD1 as a possible D gene (6 bases). Deletions cut 8 bases from V and 3 bases from J, with 19 bases between. This CDR3 comprises 16 residues. CDR1 is WSHSY and CDR2 is SAAADI in the germline V gene. CDR3 residues: CASGPYQGLSNEKLFF. CDR3 coding DNA: TGCGCCAGCGGACCTTATCAGGGGCTTTCTAATGAAAAACTGTTTTTT.

This clonotype was observed a few times. The chain couples TRBV6-5 to TRBJ2-5; 8 positions match TRBD1. Germline-derived CDR1 and CDR2 are MNHEY and SVGAGI. The junction had 11 bases not matched to a gene; V was cut back by 6 bases and J by 5 bases. The CDR3 extends over 15 amino acids. The CDR3 is CASRQQGEERETQYF. In nucleotides, the CDR3 is TGTGCCAGCAGACAACAGGGGGAGGAGCGGGAGACCCAGTACTTC.

V and J are TRBV2 and TRBJ2-3; D remains ambiguous. Germline CDR1 SNHLY, CDR2 FYNNEI. The length of the CDR3 is 12 residues. The V and J ends lost 7 bases and 2 bases respectively, with 7 bases between them. The CDR3 sequence: CASTGDTDTQYF. The CDR3 DNA reads TGTGCCAGCACTGGGGACACAGATACGCAGTATTTT.

This clonotype has more than one count but fewer than ten. This chain connects TRBV6-5 to TRBJ1-2; D call uncertain. The ends were cut back, 5 bases at V and 6 bases at J, with 13 bases in the middle. CDR1 and CDR2 from the germline V gene are MNHEY and SVGAGI. The CDR3 spans 13 residues. In DNA form, the CDR3 reads TGTGCCAGCAGTCGTAGGACTGAGAATGGCTACACCTTC. Residues: CASSRRTENGYTF.

The gene calls are TRBV6-5 and TRBJ2-3; no definite D call. The CDR3 runs 13 residues. CDR1 is MNHEY, CDR2 SVGAGI, per germline. Trimming cost V 6 bases and J 4 bases, with 11 bases left between them. The CDR3 coding sequence is TGTGCCAGCAGATACGGACGGTCAGATACGCAGTATTTT. It codes for CASRYGRSDTQYF.

The chain links TRBV13 to TRBJ1-2; no firm D call. The CDR3 covers 15 residues. V lost 5 bases and J 4 bases, leaving 17 bases between the germline ends. Per the germline V gene, CDR1 is PRHDT and CDR2 is FYEKMQ (reference sequence). The CDR3 nucleotides read TGTGCCAGCAGCCTCCTCCCGGGCACCTCCTATGGCTACACCTTC. Translation gives CASSLLPGTSYGYTF.

The chain employs TRBV20-1 and TRBJ1-5, with D possibly TRBD1 on 5 matching bases. CDR3 length: 15 residues. V lost 3 bases to trimming and J lost 1 base, with 13 bases between them. Germline V gene data show CDR1 as DFQATT and CDR2 as SNEGSKA (reference sequence). The CDR3 coding sequence is TGCAGTGCTAGCCCTAACCGGGACAGCAATCAGCCCCAGCATTTT. This sequence encodes CSASPNRDSNQPQHF.

The rearrangement uses TRBV3-1 and TRBJ2-1, with 12 positions matching TRBD2. Germline CDR1 is LGHDT and CDR2 is YNNKEL (reference sequence). The CDR3 extends over 17 amino acids. The V and J ends lost 0 bases and 4 bases, in that order; junction bases with no gene match: 4. The CDR3 DNA reads as TGTGCCAGCAGCCAAGATATCGGACTAGCGGGGTACAATGAGCAGTTCTTC. Translated: CASSQDIGLAGYNEQFF.

The chain has TRBV12-3 or TRBV12-4 and TRBJ2-1; D remains unclear. Trimming took off 1 base at V and 12 bases at J, with 10 bases between the two ends. The length of the CDR3 is 12 residues. The CDR3 region is CASSLGLTAQFF. The CDR3 DNA reads TGTGCCAGCAGTTTAGGGTTAACAGCGCAGTTCTTC.

The chain employs TRBV20-1 and TRBJ2-1; perhaps D is TRBD1 or TRBD2 (5 bases each). The CDR3 spans 14 residues. Germline CDR1 DFQATT, CDR2 SNEGSKA (reference sequence). V gave up 6 bases and J gave up 8 bases, with 20 bases separating them. The CDR3 DNA follows: TGCAGTGCCCAGCAGACTGGGGACGTATATGAGCAGTTCTTC. This encodes CSAQQTGDVYEQFF.

The chain combines TRBV28 with TRBJ2-5, with 10 bases lining up with TRBD2. Germline CDR1 is MDHEN and CDR2 is SYDVKM. The CDR3 loop spans 16 amino acids. Trimming cost V 10 bases and J 1 base; bases outside gene matches: 12. CDR3 in DNA: TGTGCCACCCAGTCGGGTCGGACTAGCGGCCAAGAGACCCAGTACTTC. This translates into CATQSGRTSGQETQYF.

This chain joins TRBV9 and TRBJ2-5, with D unresolved. There are 16 residues in the CDR3. Per germline, CDR1 SGDLS and CDR2 YYNGEE. With 0 bases removed from V and 4 bases from J, the gap between germline ends came to 16 bases. The CDR3 region has the DNA TGTGCCAGCAGCGTAGGGGCGAGTCGGGTGGGAGAGACCCAGTACTTC. Its protein product is CASSVGASRVGETQYF.

V gene TRBV12-5 combines with J gene TRBJ1-2; D possibly corresponds to TRBD1 (6 bases). Germline V lookup: CDR1 LGHNT, CDR2 FRNRAP. The CDR3 runs 14 residues. The germline V and J ends were trimmed by 1 base and 3 bases, with 9 bases remaining between them. The CDR3 bases are TGTGCTAGTGGTTTGGACAGGGTTGACTATGGCTACACCTTC. It is translated as CASGLDRVDYGYTF.

The rearrangement links TRBV6-6 to TRBJ2-7, with D perhaps assigned TRBD1 or TRBD2 (5 bases each). The J call may be wrong; the DNA end is better matched by TRBJ2-5. The CDR3 covers 14 residues. Germline V CDR1 and CDR2: MNHNY, SVGAGI (reference sequence). The CDR3 region is CASIPGPVFGTQYF. The DNA for the CDR3 is TGTGCCAGCATTCCGGGACCTGTTTTTGGGACCCAGTACTTC.

Only a few counts were recorded for this clonotype. This chain joins TRBV20-1 and TRBJ2-3; maybe TRBD2 (5 bases). The V gene lost 6 bases and the J gene lost 4 bases, with 8 bases spanning the gap. Germline assignment: CDR1 DFQATT and CDR2 SNEGSKA (reference sequence). The CDR3 is made up of 11 amino acids. CDR3 coding DNA: TGCAGTGCGACTATGGCAGATACGCAGTATTTT. It is translated as CSATMADTQYF.

In its sample, this clonotype was seen a few times. This rearrangement joins TRBV27 to TRBJ2-3; 8 bases map to TRBD2. V was clipped by 8 bases and J by 0 bases; unmatched bases: 1. CDR3 length: 13 amino acids. Germline V gene sequence: CDR1 MNHEY, CDR2 SMNVEV (reference sequence). CDR3 nucleotide sequence: TGTGCCAGCGTAGCGGGGAGCACAGATACGCAGTATTTT. This sequence encodes CASVAGSTDTQYF.

This clonotype has just one count. This CDR3 is CASSLGHRPYNEQFF. Here the CDR3 DNA reads TGCGCCAGCAGCTTGGGACACCGTCCTTACAATGAGCAGTTCTTC. The rearrangement joins TRBV5-1 to TRBJ2-1; D is undetermined. Per germline, CDR1 SGHRS and CDR2 YFSETQ. Trimming cost V 0 bases and J 4 bases, with 11 bases left between them. The CDR3 runs 15 residues. The complete variable domain, with remaining parts taken from reference TRBV5-1 and TRBJ2-1, reads KAGVTQTPRYLIKTRGQQVTLSCSPISGHRSVSWYQQTPGQGLQFLFEYFSETQRNKGNFPGRFSGRQFSNSRSEMNVSTLELGDSALYLCASSLGHRPYNEQFFGPGTRLTVL.

Only a few counts were recorded for this clonotype. This chain connects TRBV12-3 or TRBV12-4 to TRBJ1-2; D may be TRBD1 (6 bases). Trimming pared 6 bases from V and 1 base from J, leaving 9 bases between. This CDR3 is 13 amino acids long. CDR3 region: CASSKGHNYGYTF. CDR3 DNA sequence: TGTGCCAGCAGCAAGGGACATAACTATGGCTACACCTTC.